A selection of T cell receptor beta chains follows, all from one sample in a study of PD-1 blockade in classical Hodgkin lymphoma. Profiling relied on immunoSEQ multiplex PCR, and the TCRdb table lists in-frame clones only, not all of them. The table has 2,500 to 3,500 clones, 70% seen once. The sample here was CD8+ T cells from blood, taken before the fourth cycle of nivolumab. The receptors were gathered from a human donor with classical Hodgkin lymphoma. The CDR3 runs from the conserved cysteine through the conserved F or W. The D gene is left open where the match is weak. Some rows mark clone size as missing; the rest say once, few, many or name a class of expanded clone.

>TRBV5-1|-|TRBJ2-7|-
CASSLVGSAGEQYF
TGTGCCAGCAGCTTGGTCGGGAGCGCGGGCGAGCAGTACTTC
>TRBV23-1|-|TRBJ2-4|-
CASRRRILAKNIQYF
TGCGCCAGCAGACGACGGATCTTAGCCAAAAACATTCAGTACTTC
>TRBV28|TRBD1|TRBJ2-7|-
CASSCGQVSSYEQYF
TGTGCCAGCAGTTGTGGACAGGTCAGCTCCTACGAGCAGTACTTC
>TRBV7-9|-|TRBJ2-1|-
CASSLNLLRQYNEQFF
TGTGCCAGCAGCCTCAACCTATTAAGACAGTACAATGAGCAGTTCTTC
>TRBV11-2|TRBD1|TRBJ2-7|once
CASSLDRALYEQYF
TGTGCCAGCAGCTTGGACAGGGCCCTTTACGAGCAGTACTTC
>TRBV13|-|TRBJ2-1|-
CASSLLAPYNEQFF
TGTGCCAGCAGCTTACTAGCGCCTTACAATGAGCAGTTCTTC
>TRBV11-2|TRBD1|TRBJ2-7|once
CASSIGQGGEQYF
TGTGCCAGCAGCATAGGACAGGGAGGCGAGCAGTACTTC
>TRBV23-1|-|TRBJ1-1|-
CAITTWANTEAFF
TGCGCCATTACTACATGGGCGAACACTGAAGCTTTCTTT
>TRBV6-6|-|TRBJ1-5|-
CASTYGGGSNQPQHF
TGTGCCAGCACCTACGGGGGGGGAAGCAATCAGCCCCAGCATTTT
>TRBV19|-|TRBJ2-7|-
CASSPQTESYEQYF
TGTGCCAGTAGTCCCCAGACCGAGTCCTACGAGCAGTACTTC
>TRBV9|-|TRBJ2-1|few
CASSVVVGPQGFSYNEQFF
TGTGCCAGCAGCGTAGTAGTGGGTCCACAGGGCTTCTCCTACAATGAGCAGTTCTTC
>TRBV5-1|-|TRBJ1-5|-
CASSFEGLDQPQHF
TGCGCCAGCAGCTTCGAGGGGTTGGATCAGCCCCAGCATTTT
>TRBV11-2|-|TRBJ2-6|-
CASSSLWPGANVLTF
TGTGCCAGCAGCTCCCTCTGGCCGGGGGCCAACGTCCTGACTTTC
>TRBV5-1|-|TRBJ2-7|-
CASSLGPQGGGSEQYF
TGCGCCAGCAGCTTGGGCCCACAGGGGGGAGGGAGCGAGCAGTACTTC
>TRBV11-3|-|TRBJ1-2|few
CASSLDVQSGEVNYGYTF
TGTGCCAGCAGCTTAGATGTCCAGTCCGGGGAGGTCAACTATGGCTACACCTTC
>TRBV7-2|TRBD2|TRBJ2-1|-
CASSQTSGSTYNEQFF
TGTGCCAGCAGCCAAACTAGCGGGAGCACCTACAATGAGCAGTTCTTC
>TRBV4-1|-|TRBJ2-1|-
CASSQDQAGPLGEQFF
TGCGCCAGCAGCCAAGATCAGGCAGGGCCTTTAGGTGAGCAGTTCTTC
>TRBV14|TRBD2|TRBJ2-7|-
CASSQDRRRLAGDYEQYF
TGTGCCAGCAGCCAAGATCGTCGGAGACTAGCGGGAGACTACGAGCAGTACTTC
>TRBV6-6|-|TRBJ1-1|few
CASQLGDRSTEAFF
TGTGCCAGCCAATTGGGGGATCGGAGCACTGAAGCTTTCTTT
>TRBV6-1|-|TRBJ1-5|few
CASSELGHDTYLNQPQHF
TGTGCCAGCAGTGAACTTGGACATGACACCTACCTTAATCAGCCCCAGCATTTT
>TRBV28|TRBD1|TRBJ2-7|-
CASSLMTGVSEQYF
TGTGCCAGCAGTCTGATGACAGGGGTGAGCGAGCAGTACTTC
>TRBV19|TRBD2|TRBJ2-1|few
CASRGSGRAGHEQFF
TGTGCCAGTAGGGGGAGCGGGAGGGCCGGGCATGAGCAGTTCTTC
>TRBV19|-|TRBJ2-3|-
CASSMAGRYTDTQYF
TGTGCCAGTAGTATGGCGGGTCGGTACACAGATACGCAGTATTTT
>TRBV6-5|TRBD2|TRBJ2-2|-
CASSSGTINLGELFF
TGTGCCAGCAGCTCCGGGACTATAAACCTCGGGGAGCTGTTTTTT
>TRBV6-1|-|TRBJ2-1|-
CASSGGRASNEQFF
TGTGCCAGCAGTGGAGGCAGGGCATCCAATGAGCAGTTCTTC
>TRBV7-8|TRBD2|TRBJ2-1|-
CASSLALLAGGGVEQFF
TGTGCCAGCAGCTTAGCTTTGCTAGCGGGGGGCGGAGTCGAGCAGTTCTTC
>TRBV7-8|-|TRBJ2-1|-
CASSPTGGTYNEQFF
TGTGCCAGCAGCCCGACTGGTGGGACTTACAATGAGCAGTTCTTC
>TRBV29-1|-|TRBJ2-7|once
CSVSSGAGDPYEQYF
TGCAGCGTATCAAGTGGGGCAGGCGACCCCTACGAGCAGTACTTC
>TRBV5-1|-|TRBJ2-1|-
CASRMGTGGSSYNEQFF
TGCGCCAGCAGAATGGGAACGGGGGGCAGCTCCTACAATGAGCAGTTCTTC
>TRBV14|-|TRBJ2-7|-
CASSQVGNSYEQYF
TGTGCCAGCAGCCAAGTCGGGAACTCCTACGAGCAGTACTTC
>TRBV7-8|TRBD1|TRBJ2-7|-
CASSQDRGYEQYF
TGTGCCAGCAGCCAAGACAGGGGCTACGAGCAGTACTTC
>TRBV27|TRBD1|TRBJ2-3|-
CASSHRQGRTDTQYF
TGTGCCAGCAGTCACCGACAGGGGCGCACAGATACGCAGTATTTT
>TRBV7-9|-|TRBJ2-3|-
CASSSPGSTTDTQYF
TGTGCCAGCAGCTCACCTGGTAGCACAACAGATACGCAGTATTTT
>TRBV10-3|-|TRBJ2-3|-
CAISESVGTTDTQYF
TGTGCCATCAGTGAGTCGGTGGGAACGACGGATACGCAGTATTTT
>TRBV19|-|TRBJ1-5|-
CASSIVGGNQPQHF
TGTGCCAGTAGTATAGTCGGCGGAAATCAGCCCCAGCATTTT
>TRBV19|-|TRBJ2-1|-
CASTVDIYNEQFF
TGTGCCAGTACCGTTGACATTTACAATGAGCAGTTCTTC
>TRBV27|TRBD1|TRBJ2-1|-
CASYGGQGAYNEQFF
TGTGCCAGCTATGGGGGACAGGGTGCTTACAATGAGCAGTTCTTC
>TRBV5-1|TRBD1|TRBJ2-1|-
CASSFGTGVFNEQFF
TGCGCCAGCAGCTTCGGGACAGGGGTGTTCAATGAGCAGTTCTTC
>TRBV4-2|TRBD1|TRBJ1-5|once
CASSQEGGTGAQPQHF
TGTGCCAGCAGCCAAGAGGGAGGGACAGGGGCTCAGCCCCAGCATTTT
>TRBV2|-|TRBJ1-1|few
CASSEVSLGTEAFF
TGTGCCAGCAGTGAGGTCTCCCTGGGGACTGAAGCTTTCTTT
>TRBV4-1|TRBD1|TRBJ1-1|-
CASSPTDRAEAFF
TGCGCCAGCAGCCCGACCGACAGGGCTGAAGCTTTCTTT
>TRBV29-1|-|TRBJ2-1|-
CSVVLLEVVSDNEQFF
TGCAGCGTCGTTCTATTAGAAGTGGTATCGGACAATGAGCAGTTCTTC
>TRBV6-1|-|TRBJ2-3|-
CASSNGAQDTQYF
TGTGCCAGCAGTAATGGGGCGCAGGATACGCAGTATTTT
>TRBV27|TRBD2|TRBJ2-7|-
CASRAGTSGRYEQYF
TGTGCCAGCAGGGCGGGGACTAGCGGGAGGTACGAGCAGTACTTC
>TRBV2|-|TRBJ2-2|-
CASSANTGELFF
TGTGCCAGCAGTGCTAACACCGGGGAGCTGTTTTTT
>TRBV28|TRBD2|TRBJ2-7|-
CASSPIAAGGMSEQYF
TGTGCCAGCAGCCCCATTGCAGCGGGAGGAATGAGCGAGCAGTACTTC
>TRBV2|-|TRBJ2-4|-
CASFSLKDSLAKNIQYF
TGTGCCAGCTTTTCCTTGAAAGACTCTCTAGCCAAAAACATTCAGTACTTC
>TRBV27|-|TRBJ1-1|-
CASRTQTAAGEAFF
TGTGCCAGCAGAACACAAACGGCAGCAGGGGAAGCTTTCTTT
>TRBV6-6|-|TRBJ2-2|-
CASSYSGFGELFF
TGTGCCAGCAGTTACTCAGGGTTCGGGGAGCTGTTTTTT
>TRBV28|-|TRBJ1-5|-
CASGVMQPQHF
TGTGCCAGCGGTGTAATGCAGCCCCAGCATTTT
>TRBV7-9|TRBD1|TRBJ2-7|-
CASSPRTGGYEQYF
TGTGCCAGCAGCCCACGGACAGGGGGCTACGAGCAGTACTTC
>TRBV27|-|TRBJ2-1|medium-sized
CASSSTDGTNYNEQFF
TGTGCCAGCAGTTCCACAGACGGGACAAATTACAATGAGCAGTTCTTC